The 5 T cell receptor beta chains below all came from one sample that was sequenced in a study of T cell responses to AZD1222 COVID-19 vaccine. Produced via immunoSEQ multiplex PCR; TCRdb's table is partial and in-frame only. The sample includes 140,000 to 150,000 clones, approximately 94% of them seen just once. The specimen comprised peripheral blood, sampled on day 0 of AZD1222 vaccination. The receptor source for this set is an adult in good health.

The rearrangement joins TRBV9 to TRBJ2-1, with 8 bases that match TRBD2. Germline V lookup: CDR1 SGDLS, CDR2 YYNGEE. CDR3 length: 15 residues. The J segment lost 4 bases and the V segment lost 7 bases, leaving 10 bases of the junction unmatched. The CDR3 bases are TGTGCCAGCGCGGGGGGACCGAATCCGTACAATGAGCAGTTCTTC. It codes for CASAGGPNPYNEQFF.

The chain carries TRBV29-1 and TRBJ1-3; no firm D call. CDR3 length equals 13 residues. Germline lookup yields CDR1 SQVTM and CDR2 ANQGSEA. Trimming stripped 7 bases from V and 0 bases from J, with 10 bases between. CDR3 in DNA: TGCAGCGGGACCCAGCGCTCTGGAAACACCATATATTTT. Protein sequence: CSGTQRSGNTIYF.

CDR3 nucleotide sequence: TGTGCCAGCAGTCCCGGACAGGGGGCGCGGCAGCCCCAGCATTTT. Translated, it gives CASSPGQGARQPQHF. The chain recombines TRBV6-5 with TRBJ1-5; TRBD1 agrees at 11 bases. The CDR3 has 15 residues. Losses at the gene ends were 5 bases for V and 7 bases for J; bases not matched to a gene: 7. Germline CDR1 is MNHEY and CDR2 is SVGAGI.

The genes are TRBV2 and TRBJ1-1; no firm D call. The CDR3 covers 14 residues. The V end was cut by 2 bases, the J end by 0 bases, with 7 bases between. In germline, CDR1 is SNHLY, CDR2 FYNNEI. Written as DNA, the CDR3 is TGTGCCAGCAGTGAATTTCTGCTGAACACTGAAGCTTTCTTT. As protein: CASSEFLLNTEAFF.

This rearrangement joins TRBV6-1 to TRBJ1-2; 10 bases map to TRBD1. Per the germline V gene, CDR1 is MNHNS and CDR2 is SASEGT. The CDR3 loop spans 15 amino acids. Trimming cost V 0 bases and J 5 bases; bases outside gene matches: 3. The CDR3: CASSEARTGGYGYTF. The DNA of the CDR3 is TGTGCCAGCAGTGAAGCGAGGACAGGGGGGTATGGCTACACCTTC.